Shown below are 25 T cell receptor beta chains from a single sample sequenced in a study of blood T cell repertoires in COVID-19. Clones were sequenced by immunoSEQ multiplex PCR, and TCRdb holds only the in-frame ones, with some missing. The sample shows around 95,000 clones, about 80% of them seen only once. Source material: peripheral blood. Receptors were obtained from an older woman with acute or convalescent COVID-19.

This chain links TRBV2 with TRBJ1-5; D call uncertain. V dropped 4 bases and J dropped 2 bases, with 12 bases sitting between them. The CDR3 totals 15 residues. Germline CDR1 and CDR2: SNHLY and FYNNEI. The CDR3 is CASSVGGAGNQPQHF. The CDR3 region has the DNA TGTGCCAGCAGTGTTGGCGGTGCCGGCAATCAGCCCCAGCATTTT.

The J gene is TRBJ1-2, the V gene TRBV5-6, with D possibly matching TRBD1 (6 bases). In germline, CDR1 is SGHDT, CDR2 YYEEEE. The CDR3 spans 15 residues. Trimming left V 1 base short and J 2 bases short, with 12 bases between. CDR3 sequence reads: CASSLKGVRNYGYTF. The CDR3 DNA follows: TGTGCCAGCAGCTTGAAGGGGGTAAGAAACTATGGCTACACCTTC. Variable domain in full (rest from reference TRBV5-6 and TRBJ1-2): DAGVTQSPTHLIKTRGQQVTLRCSPKSGHDTVSWYQQALGQGPQFIFQYYEEEERQRGNFPDRFSGHQFPNYSSELNVNALLLGDSALYLCASSLKGVRNYGYTFGSGTRLTVV.

The rearrangement uses TRBV6-6 and TRBJ1-5; tentatively, D is TRBD1 (6 bases). V shed 7 bases and J shed 4 bases, with 20 bases lying between them. Germline CDR1 is MNHNY and CDR2 is SVGAGI (reference sequence). CDR3 length equals 16 residues. Here the CDR3 reads CASTLEPGEVNQPQHF. CDR3 nucleotide sequence: TGTGCCAGCACCCTCGAACCAGGGGAAGTAAATCAGCCCCAGCATTTT.

V is TRBV5-1 and J is TRBJ1-2; TRBD1 agrees at 8 bases. The trim removed 4 bases at V and 4 bases at J, leaving 9 bases unmatched. Per the germline V gene, CDR1 is SGHRS and CDR2 is YFSETQ. This CDR3 region has 15 residues. The CDR3, as DNA: TGCGCCAGCAGCCCAGGACAGGGCGTAAGCTATGGCTACACCTTC. Protein: CASSPGQGVSYGYTF.

The chain links TRBV6-6 to TRBJ2-3; D ambiguous. CDR3 length: 17 residues. Germline CDR1 is MNHNY and CDR2 is SVGAGI (reference sequence). V was trimmed by 5 bases and J by 4 bases, leaving 22 bases between them. The CDR3 nucleotides are TGTGCCAGCAGTCCCTCCCGGTACAGTCCCACATCAGATACGCAGTATTTT. Amino acid sequence: CASSPSRYSPTSDTQYF.

The rearrangement joins TRBV7-8 to TRBJ1-2; D gene unclear. Germline V CDR1 and CDR2: SGHVS, FQNEAQ. CDR3 length: 12 residues. The V end was cut by 5 bases, the J end by 8 bases, with 12 bases between. CDR3 nucleotide sequence: TGTGCCAGCAGCCCGCAGGAAGGCGGCTACACCTTC. It yields the protein CASSPQEGGYTF.

The chain recombines TRBV6-5 with TRBJ1-2, with a possible D match to TRBD1 (6 bases). This CDR3 is 15 amino acids long. Looked up from germline, CDR1 is MNHEY and CDR2 is SVGAGI. Between the trimmed V and J ends, which lost 0 bases and 4 bases, there was a span of 12 bases. In DNA, the CDR3 is TGTGCCAGCAGTTACTCGAATCAGGGGACCTATGGCTACACCTTC. It yields the protein CASSYSNQGTYGYTF.

This clone has just one count. The chain links TRBV12-5 to TRBJ1-5; D possibly corresponds to TRBD1 (6 bases). This CDR3 is 23 amino acids long. With 5 bases removed from V and 2 bases from J, the gap between germline ends came to 37 bases. Germline V gene sequence: CDR1 LGHNT, CDR2 FRNRAP. CDR3 DNA: TGTGCTAGTGGTCCAGGGGACACCTCAGGAACGGTGAGGGCTCATATTGGCAATCAGCCCCAGCATTTT. Its translation is CASGPGDTSGTVRAHIGNQPQHF.

The rearrangement links TRBV7-2 to TRBJ1-4; 7 nucleotides line up with TRBD1. The CDR3 loop spans 16 amino acids. V lost 5 bases, J lost 1 base, and 7 bases stayed unmatched. CDR1 is SGHTA, CDR2 FQGNSA, per germline. In nucleotides, the CDR3 is TGTGCCAGCAGCCTCTCCGGGACAGTAACTAATGAAAAACTGTTTTTT. Translated: CASSLSGTVTNEKLFF.

The chain recombines TRBV6-5 with TRBJ1-2, with D unresolved. CDR1 and CDR2 (germline): MNHEY, SVGAGI. This CDR3 has 13 residues. The germline V and J ends were trimmed by 1 base and 2 bases, with 5 bases remaining between them. The CDR3 loop is CASSYYRNYGYTF. In DNA, the CDR3 is TGTGCCAGCAGTTACTACAGAAACTATGGCTACACCTTC.

The chain combines TRBV6-5 with TRBJ2-2, with no clear D. V gave up 0 bases and J gave up 5 bases, with 13 bases separating them. The germline CDR1 and CDR2 sequences are MNHEY and SVGAGI. CDR3 length: 16 amino acids. Here the CDR3 reads CASSYSGVPGTGELFF. CDR3 DNA sequence: TGTGCCAGCAGTTACTCAGGAGTCCCCGGGACCGGGGAGCTGTTTTTT.

The chain employs TRBV11-3 and TRBJ2-1, with TRBD1 matching 7 bases. V lost 1 base, J lost 7 bases, and 4 bases stayed unmatched. The CDR3 loop spans 14 amino acids. Looked up from germline, CDR1 is SGHNT and CDR2 is YENEEA. CDR3 DNA: TGTGCCAGCAGCTTAGCTACAGGGGTAAATGAGCAGTTCTTC. It is translated as CASSLATGVNEQFF.

The gene calls are TRBV7-2 and TRBJ1-2; the match to TRBD1 covers 7 bases. Trimming took 4 bases from V and 2 from J; bases not matched to a gene: 7. Per germline, CDR1 SGHTA and CDR2 FQGNSA. The CDR3 covers 15 residues. CDR3 sequence (DNA): TGTGCCAGCAGCTCATACAGGGGAGAGAACTATGGCTACACCTTC. The encoded protein is CASSSYRGENYGYTF.

This clone occurred many times. The V and J genes are TRBV6-5 and TRBJ2-7; 11 nucleotides match TRBD2. V shed 9 bases and J 5 bases; nucleotides not matched to a gene: 6. This CDR3 is 13 amino acids long. The germline CDR1 and CDR2 sequences are MNHEY and SVGAGI. CDR3 coding DNA: TGTGCCAGTATAGCGGGGGGGCTGAACGAGCAGTACTTC. This translates into CASIAGGLNEQYF.

This clone showed up just once. The chain's CDR3 is CASSDPAGGYRAGELFF. CDR3 in DNA: TGCGCCAGCAGTGACCCAGCGGGGGGGTATAGGGCCGGGGAGCTGTTTTTT. This chain connects TRBV10-2 to TRBJ2-2, with 10 positions matching TRBD2. The CDR3 loop spans 17 amino acids. The junction had 10 bases not matched to a gene; V was cut back by 3 bases and J by 6 bases. Germline V lookup: CDR1 WSHSY, CDR2 SAAADI.

The V and J genes are TRBV7-3 and TRBJ1-4; the D gene is possibly TRBD1 (5 bases). This CDR3 contains 15 residues. CDR1 and CDR2 (germline): SGHTA, FQGTGA. Trimming took 2 bases from V and 4 from J, leaving 11 bases between them. CDR3 sequence: CASSLAGGGNEKLFF. The CDR3 DNA is TGTGCCAGCAGCTTAGCGGGGGGTGGTAATGAAAAACTGTTTTTT.

This rearrangement joins TRBV12-5 to TRBJ1-5; D may be TRBD1 (5 bases). This CDR3 has 14 amino acids. V shed 6 bases and J shed 0 bases, with 9 bases lying between them. The germline V gene encodes CDR1 LGHNT and CDR2 FRNRAP. CDR3: CASGRTLSNQPQHF. CDR3 nucleotide sequence: TGTGCTAGTGGCCGGACACTTAGCAATCAGCCCCAGCATTTT.

This chain links TRBV29-1 with TRBJ2-1, with TRBD2 as a possible D gene (5 bases). Trimming took off 3 bases at V and 7 bases at J, with 10 bases between the two ends. CDR1 is SQVTM and CDR2 is ANQGSEA in the germline V gene. CDR3 length: 12 amino acids. The CDR3 DNA is TGCAGCGTTGAGCTACTAGGGAATGAGCAGTTCTTC. Its translation is CSVELLGNEQFF.

As to this clone: Other nucleotide sequences in the sample specify the same CDR3. The gene calls are TRBV19 and TRBJ1-5, with 10 bases fitting TRBD1. Germline assignment: CDR1 LNHDA and CDR2 SQIVND (reference sequence). The length of the CDR3 is 14 residues. Germline trimming cut 3 bases from V and 6 bases from J; bases unmatched to any gene: 2. CDR3 sequence reads: CASSMGQGSQPQHF. The CDR3 region has the DNA TGTGCCAGTAGTATGGGACAGGGGAGTCAGCCCCAGCATTTT.

V gene TRBV4-1 combines with J gene TRBJ2-3; 9 nucleotides agree with TRBD2. The germline gives CDR1 MGHRA, CDR2 YSYEKL. The junction had 6 bases not matched to a gene; V was cut back by 0 bases and J by 5 bases. The CDR3 is 16 amino acids. The CDR3 region is CASSQDWASGVDTQYF. For the CDR3, the DNA is TGCGCCAGCAGCCAAGATTGGGCTAGCGGGGTAGATACGCAGTATTTT.

This chain links TRBV19 with TRBJ2-6, with 7 positions matching TRBD1. V lost 4 bases to trimming and J lost 7 bases; unmatched junction nucleotides: 4. The length of the CDR3 is 14 residues. CDR1 is LNHDA, CDR2 SQIVND, per germline (reference sequence). The CDR3 sequence: CASSNRGIANVLTF. CDR3 DNA: TGTGCCAGTAGTAACAGGGGTATAGCCAACGTCCTGACTTTC.

This clone was counted only a few times. This chain joins TRBV19 and TRBJ1-2, with D hard to call. Trimming left V 5 bases short and J 4 bases short, with 8 bases between. The CDR3 has 12 residues. CDR1 is LNHDA, CDR2 SQIVND, per germline (reference sequence). The CDR3 spells CASSDNSYGYTF. For the CDR3, the DNA is TGTGCCAGTAGTGACAACAGCTATGGCTACACCTTC.

This clone was seen only a few times. The chain uses TRBV6-2 or TRBV6-3 and TRBJ2-1, with 8 bases fitting TRBD2. V lost 0 bases and J lost 7; bases outside the gene matches: 2. Germline values: CDR1 MNHEY, CDR2 SVGEGT. This CDR3 is built from 14 residues. The CDR3: CASSYSTGGNEQFF. The CDR3 bases are TGTGCCAGCAGTTACTCGACGGGGGGGAATGAGCAGTTCTTC.

This chain's CDR3 is CASSLTGGNSYEQYF. CDR3 nucleotide sequence: TGTGCCAGCTCCCTAACAGGGGGCAACTCCTACGAGCAGTACTTC. The V and J genes are TRBV18 and TRBJ2-7; 9 nucleotides match TRBD1. Trimming removed 6 bases from V and 0 bases from J; junction bases left unmatched: 6. Germline V gives CDR1 KGHSH, CDR2 LQKENI. The CDR3 has 15 residues.

This chain links TRBV19 with TRBJ1-2; weak D call: TRBD1 (5 bases). V lost 5 bases and J 4 bases, leaving 11 bases between the germline ends. CDR1 LNHDA and CDR2 SQIVND come from the germline V gene (reference sequence). This CDR3 region has 13 residues. CDR3 loop: CASSDQGGYGYTF. The CDR3, as DNA: TGTGCCAGTAGTGACCAGGGTGGCTATGGCTACACCTTC.